This T cell receptor (beta chain) was captured in a study of somatic mutations in cytotoxic T cells in rheumatoid arthritis. With regard to this clone: Its antigen is unknown.

Findings and limits, study-wide: Slight underrepresentation of TRBV07 in rheumatoid arthritis patients was not adjusted for multiple comparisons. Comparison of CD8+ T-cell clonality between rheumatoid arthritis patients and age-matched healthy controls yielded no significant difference.

Sequenced by immunoSEQ multiplex PCR; TCRdb stores in-frame clones only, minus some. Among tens of thousands of clones listed, roughly four fifths were seen once. Germline CDR1 reads SGHVS; CDR2 reads FQNEAQ. The CDR3 totals 16 residues. Trimming took 2 bases from V and 3 from J; bases not matched to a gene: 10. The origin of this receptor is an adult with rheumatoid arthritis. V is TRBV7-8 and J is TRBJ2-7, with 7 nucleotides matching TRBD2. Sequenced sample: CD8+ T cells sorted from blood. The CDR3 DNA sequence: TGTGCCAGCAGCTTATCCGCGAGCGGGGAGAACTACGAGCAGTACTTC. This sequence encodes CASSLSASGENYEQYF.